This T cell receptor (beta chain) was sequenced in a study of shared clonotypes between healthy human individuals. Points from the study as a whole: Relative to clonotypes present in all four donors, those not shared had lower generation probabilities.

At a deep level, the assay was run. Every subset had its genomic DNA shared out evenly among several immunoSEQ plates. Assay: immunoSEQ multiplex PCR; the TCRdb copy retains only in-frame clones and omits some. The sample includes 1.5 million to 2.5 million clones, less than 95% of them seen just once. Trimming took 4 bases from V and 5 from J, leaving 16 bases between them. This CDR3 is built from 15 residues. The germline gives CDR1 MNHEY, CDR2 SVGAGI. Only CD45RO-negative cells positively selected for CCR7 counted as naive CD8 cells, so terminally differentiated effector memory CD45RA+ cells were excluded. Concerning this clone itself: The antigen is unknown.

The chain recombines TRBV6-5 with TRBJ2-3; TRBD1 is a possible D gene (8 bases). Sample: naive CD8+ T cells sorted from blood. The receptor was isolated from a man younger than 30 in good health. CDR3 region: CASSSHRGGRDTQYF. CDR3 in DNA: TGTGCCAGCAGTTCCCACAGGGGGGGGAGAGATACGCAGTATTTT.